These T cell receptor beta chains were read from a single sample in a study of PD-1 blockade in mismatch repair-deficient tumors. Clones were sequenced by immunoSEQ multiplex PCR, and TCRdb holds only the in-frame ones, with some missing. The sample has 49,000 or so clones, 81% seen once. Sequenced here: peripheral blood, sampled more than 19 weeks after starting pembrolizumab. The receptors come from an adult with mismatch repair-deficient cancer. Each CDR3 is given with its conserved first and last residue. A D gene is named only where the DNA matches it firmly. Clone size is stated in some rows and not others, as once, few, many or a class when expanded.

>TRBD2|TRBJ2-1|TRBV7-2|.
CASSVRGLAGVGEQFF
TGTGCCAGCAGCGTACGAGGACTAGCGGGAGTAGGTGAGCAGTTCTTC
>.|TRBJ2-5|TRBV7-3|few
CASSQQGRQETQYF
TGTGCCAGCAGCCAGCAAGGTCGACAAGAGACCCAGTACTTC
>TRBD2|TRBJ2-7|TRBV10-3|once
CAISERLAGYEQYF
TGTGCCATCAGTGAGCGACTAGCGGGTTACGAGCAGTACTTC
>.|TRBJ2-7|TRBV6-6|.
CASSPNRDEQYF
TGTGCCAGCAGTCCAAACAGGGACGAGCAGTACTTC
>TRBD2|TRBJ2-1|TRBV7-3|.
CASSLFASGVINEQFF
TGTGCCAGCAGCTTATTCGCTAGCGGCGTAATCAATGAGCAGTTCTTC
>.|TRBJ1-1|TRBV20-1|.
CSRFGGTEAFF
TGCAGCAGGTTCGGAGGGACTGAAGCTTTCTTT
>.|TRBJ2-5|TRBV12-5|.
CASGLVSGQGYQETQYF
TGTGCTAGTGGTTTGGTATCAGGACAAGGGTACCAAGAGACCCAGTACTTC
>.|TRBJ2-1|TRBV11-2|.
CASSLGVGEQFF
TGTGCCAGCAGCTTGGGGGTTGGTGAGCAGTTCTTC
>.|TRBJ2-7|TRBV4-2|once
CASSHARGAGDGYEQYF
TGTGCCAGCAGCCACGCCCGGGGGGCGGGAGATGGCTACGAGCAGTACTTC
>TRBD1|TRBJ1-1|TRBV9|.
CASKGGTGGRTEAFF
TGTGCCAGCAAAGGGGGTACAGGGGGCAGGACTGAAGCTTTCTTT
>.|TRBJ2-7|TRBV27|.
CASSLTKNYEQYF
TGTGCCAGCAGTTTAACGAAAAACTACGAGCAGTACTTC
>.|TRBJ2-7|TRBV4-1|once
CASSRGHRGDEQYF
TGCGCCAGCAGCCGTGGACACCGGGGAGACGAGCAGTACTTC
>.|TRBJ1-1|TRBV5-1|.
CASSVDRGGDEAFF
TGCGCCAGCAGCGTGGACAGAGGCGGAGATGAAGCTTTCTTT
>.|TRBJ2-1|TRBV7-2|.
CASSLDGGGPYNEQFF
TGTGCCAGCAGCTTAGATGGGGGAGGACCCTACAATGAGCAGTTCTTC
>.|TRBJ1-2|TRBV27|.
CASSYGLLGAYGYTF
TGTGCCAGCAGTTACGGACTTCTAGGGGCCTATGGCTACACCTTC
>TRBD1|TRBJ1-1|TRBV2|few
CASSQDRGLTEAFF
TGTGCCAGCAGCCAAGACAGGGGGTTGACTGAAGCTTTCTTT
>TRBD2|TRBJ2-2|TRBV27|.
CASNPSGMTDGELFF
TGTGCCAGCAACCCTAGCGGGATGACGGACGGGGAGCTGTTTTTT
>.|TRBJ1-1|TRBV7-8|.
CASSSGERMRNTEAFF
TGTGCCAGCAGCTCAGGGGAGCGGATGCGGAACACTGAAGCTTTCTTT
>TRBD1|TRBJ2-7|TRBV6-5|.
CASSTGTESYEQYF
TGTGCCAGCAGTACCGGGACAGAGTCCTACGAGCAGTACTTC
>.|TRBJ1-1|TRBV6-6|.
CASSYSLQDTEAFF
TGTGCCAGCAGTTACTCGCTACAGGATACTGAAGCTTTCTTT
>.|TRBJ1-1|TRBV7-3|.
CASSPEANTEAFF
TGTGCCAGCAGCCCCGAAGCGAACACTGAAGCTTTCTTT
>.|TRBJ2-1|TRBV19|.
CASSWQYNEQFF
TGTGCCAGTAGTTGGCAGTATAATGAGCAGTTCTTC
>.|TRBJ2-7|TRBV25-1|.
CASSTPGSSYEQYF
TGTGCCAGCAGTACCCCTGGCAGCTCCTACGAGCAGTACTTC
>.|TRBJ1-1|TRBV5-1|.
CASGPQAGNTEAFF
TGCGCCAGCGGCCCCCAGGCCGGGAACACTGAAGCTTTCTTT
>TRBD1|TRBJ2-3|TRBV10-3|.
CATRTGVRTDTQYF
TGTGCCACGCGGACAGGGGTCCGCACAGATACGCAGTATTTT
>TRBD1|TRBJ2-3|TRBV27|.
CASSSRDRVPDTQYF
TGTGCCAGCAGTTCTCGGGACAGGGTCCCAGATACGCAGTATTTT
>.|TRBJ2-5|TRBV7-6|few
CASSSPLAEKQETQYF
TGTGCCAGCAGCTCCCCCTTAGCGGAAAAGCAAGAGACCCAGTACTTC
>TRBD1|TRBJ1-2|TRBV7-3|few
CASSLTGSYGYTF
TGTGCCAGCAGCTTGACAGGGTCCTATGGCTACACCTTC
>.|TRBJ2-1|TRBV6-6|.
CASSYRLAFDEQFF
TGTGCCAGCAGTTACCGGCTAGCTTTCGATGAGCAGTTCTTC
>.|TRBJ1-2|TRBV9|.
CASSPADSHNYGYTF
TGTGCCAGCAGCCCCGCGGACAGTCATAACTATGGCTACACCTTC